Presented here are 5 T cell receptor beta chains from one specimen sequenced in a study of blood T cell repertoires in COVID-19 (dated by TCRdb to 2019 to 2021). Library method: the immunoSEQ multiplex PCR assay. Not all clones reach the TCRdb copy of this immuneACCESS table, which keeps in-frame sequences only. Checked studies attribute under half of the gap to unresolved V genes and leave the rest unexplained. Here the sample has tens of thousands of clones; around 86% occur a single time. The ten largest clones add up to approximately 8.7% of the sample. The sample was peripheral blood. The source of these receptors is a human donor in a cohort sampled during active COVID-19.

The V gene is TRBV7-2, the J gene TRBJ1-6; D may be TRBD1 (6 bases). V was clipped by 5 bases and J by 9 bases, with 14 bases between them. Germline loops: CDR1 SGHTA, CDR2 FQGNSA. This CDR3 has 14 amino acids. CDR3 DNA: TGTGCCAGCAGCCACCGGGGGGCTCCTTCACCCCTCCACTTT. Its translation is CASSHRGAPSPLHF.

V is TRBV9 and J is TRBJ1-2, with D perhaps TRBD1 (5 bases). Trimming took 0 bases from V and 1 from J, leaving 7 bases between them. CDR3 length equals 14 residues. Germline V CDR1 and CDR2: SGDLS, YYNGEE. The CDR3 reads CASSVGDSNYGYTF. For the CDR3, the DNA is TGTGCCAGCAGCGTAGGAGACAGTAACTATGGCTACACCTTC.

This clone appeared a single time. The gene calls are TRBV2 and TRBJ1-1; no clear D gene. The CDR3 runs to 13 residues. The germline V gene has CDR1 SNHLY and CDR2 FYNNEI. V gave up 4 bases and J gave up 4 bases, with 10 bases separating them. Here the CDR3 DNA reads TGTGCCAGCAGTGCGGGGATGGGCACTGAAGCTTTCTTT. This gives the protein CASSAGMGTEAFF.

The CDR3 region is CASRTGGNQPQHF. CDR3 sequence (DNA): TGTGCCAGCAGAACAGGGGGCAATCAGCCCCAGCATTTT. The J gene is TRBJ1-5, the V gene TRBV6-5, with 7 bases aligning to TRBD1. Germline values: CDR1 MNHEY, CDR2 SVGAGI. The CDR3 spans 13 residues. Trimming took 6 bases from V and 2 from J; bases not matched to a gene: 1.

CDR3 protein: CASSLDFGTGGNIQYF. CDR3 DNA sequence: TGTGCCAGCAGCTTAGATTTCGGGACAGGGGGGAACATTCAGTACTTC. The chain has TRBV11-2 and TRBJ2-4, with 11 nucleotides matching TRBD1. V trimming: 0 bases; J trimming: 7 bases; junction bases outside the gene matches: 5. Germline lookup yields CDR1 SGHAT and CDR2 FQNNGV. The CDR3 has 16 amino acids.